Shown below are 31 T cell receptor beta chains from a single sample sequenced in a study of shared clonotypes between healthy human individuals. CD8 cells regarded as naive lacked CD45RO, were positively chosen for CCR7, and omitted terminally differentiated effector memory CD45RA+ cells. This table comes from immunoSEQ multiplex PCR, and its TCRdb copy is limited to in-frame clones, with some not included. This sample has more than 550,000 clones, with about 90% found just once. The sequenced sample consisted of naive CD8+ T cells sorted from blood. These receptors all come from a man aged 25-45 years in good health.

V and J are TRBV7-2 and TRBJ2-7; TRBD2 aligns across 7 bases. The germline V gene encodes CDR1 SGHTA and CDR2 FQGNSA. The CDR3 runs 13 residues. Trimming removed 7 bases from V and 3 bases from J; junction bases left unmatched: 6. The CDR3 sequence is CASTWGGLYEQYF. In nucleotides, the CDR3 is TGTGCCAGCACCTGGGGGGGACTCTACGAGCAGTACTTC.

V is TRBV7-9 and J is TRBJ1-4; 10 nucleotides agree with TRBD1. Germline CDR1 is SEHNR and CDR2 is FQNEAQ (reference sequence). The CDR3 is 15 residues long. V was pared by 4 bases and J by 5 bases, with 4 bases of the junction left unmatched. Here the CDR3 DNA reads TGTGCCAGCAGCTCTGGACAGGGGGGGAATGAAAAACTGTTTTTT. The encoded protein is CASSSGQGGNEKLFF. The full variable domain, its missing parts supplied by reference TRBV7-9 and TRBJ1-4, is DTGVSQNPRHKITKRGQNVTFRCDPISEHNRLYWYRQTLGQGPEFLTYFQNEAQLEKSRLLSDRFSAERPKGSFSTLEIQRTEQGDSAMYLCASSSGQGGNEKLFFGSGTQLSVL.

V usage is TRBV6-6 and J usage is TRBJ1-5; D remains unclear. The germline V gene encodes CDR1 MNHNY and CDR2 SVGAGI (reference sequence). The V and J ends lost 2 bases and 5 bases respectively, with 4 bases between them. The CDR3 has 12 residues. The CDR3 nucleotides are TGTGCCAGCAGTTACCCAGATCAGCCCCAGCATTTT. It is translated as CASSYPDQPQHF.

This clone was observed once. In DNA, the CDR3 is TGTGCCAGCAGCACGGGGGGTGAGCAGTTCTTC. Encoded protein: CASSTGGEQFF. V and J are TRBV7-9 and TRBJ2-1; 7 nucleotides agree with TRBD2. The germline gives CDR1 SEHNR, CDR2 FQNEAQ (reference sequence). The CDR3 contains 11 residues. The V gene end was trimmed by 5 bases and the J gene end by 9 bases; junction bases not matched to a gene: 1.

This chain links TRBV6-6 with TRBJ2-1, with TRBD1 identical over 7 bases. The J segment lost 4 bases and the V segment lost 1 base, leaving 7 bases of the junction unmatched. This CDR3 has 16 amino acids. Germline V gene data show CDR1 as MNHNY and CDR2 as SVGAGI (reference sequence). CDR3 amino acids: CASSYLGQRSYNEQFF. CDR3 DNA: TGTGCCAGCAGTTACTTGGGACAGAGGAGTTACAATGAGCAGTTCTTC.

V is TRBV30 and J is TRBJ2-2, with no clear D. Germline V gives CDR1 GTSNPN, CDR2 SVGIG (reference sequence). Trimming removed 0 bases at V and 5 bases at J, with 13 bases between. This CDR3 comprises 15 residues. CDR3 sequence: CAWSVTATITGELFF. Here the CDR3 DNA reads TGTGCCTGGAGTGTCACAGCGACAATAACCGGGGAGCTGTTTTTT.

The chain links TRBV13 to TRBJ2-5, with 10 bases aligning to TRBD2. The V gene's germline CDR1 is PRHDT and CDR2 FYEKMQ (reference sequence). With V trimmed by 5 bases and J by 3 bases, 6 bases remained unmatched. The CDR3 is 15 amino acids. In DNA form, the CDR3 reads TGTGCCAGCAGCCCCGATCTAGCGGGAGAAGAGACCCAGTACTTC. Its protein is CASSPDLAGEETQYF.

The chain carries TRBV2 and TRBJ2-7, with D possibly matching TRBD1 (6 bases). V shed 11 bases and J shed 0 bases, with 14 bases lying between them. Germline V gene lookup returns CDR1 SNHLY and CDR2 FYNNEI. The CDR3 sequence is 13 residues long. The DNA for the CDR3 is TGTGCCCGTAGGACAGCTAACTCCTACGAGCAGTACTTC. It is translated as CARRTANSYEQYF.

The rearrangement links TRBV27 to TRBJ2-1; D may match TRBD1 or TRBD2 (5 bases each). V was clipped by 4 bases and J by 4 bases, with 14 bases between them. Germline-derived CDR1 and CDR2 are MNHEY and SMNVEV (reference sequence). This CDR3 is built from 15 residues. The CDR3 DNA reads TGTGCCAGCAGTTCCGGGACCCGGATTTACAATGAGCAGTTCTTC. This encodes CASSSGTRIYNEQFF.

The chain joins TRBV29-1 to TRBJ1-1; D gene uncertain. The ends were cut back, 4 bases at V and 3 bases at J, with 9 bases in the middle. The germline gives CDR1 SQVTM, CDR2 ANQGSEA. The CDR3 spans 12 residues. This chain's CDR3 is CSVVGWDTEAFF. CDR3 DNA sequence: TGCAGCGTTGTAGGGTGGGACACTGAAGCTTTCTTT.

About this clone itself: The sample carries other DNA sequences with the same CDR3. The chain employs TRBV6-5 and TRBJ2-3; D remains unclear. Germline assignment: CDR1 MNHEY and CDR2 SVGAGI. This CDR3 comprises 13 residues. Trimming took off 3 bases at V and 1 base at J, with 5 bases between the two ends. CDR3 amino acids: CASSYGGTDTQYF. The CDR3, as DNA: TGTGCCAGCAGTTATGGTGGCACAGATACGCAGTATTTT.

The chain combines TRBV27 with TRBJ2-7; D is possibly TRBD1 or TRBD2 (6 bases each). V lost 5 bases to trimming and J lost 3 bases, with 17 bases between them. CDR1 is MNHEY, CDR2 SMNVEV, per germline (reference sequence). There are 15 residues in the CDR3. CDR3 region: CASSLGAEGGYEQYF. For the CDR3, the DNA is TGTGCCAGCAGTCTGGGGGCGGAGGGTGGCTACGAGCAGTACTTC.

The J gene is TRBJ1-1, the V gene TRBV7-9; D uncertain. Trimming removed 0 bases from V and 1 base from J, with 6 bases in between. The CDR3 has 14 residues. Germline V gene lookup returns CDR1 SEHNR and CDR2 FQNEAQ (reference sequence). The CDR3 sequence is CASSLARGNTEAFF. The DNA for the CDR3 is TGTGCCAGCAGCTTAGCGCGGGGGAACACTGAAGCTTTCTTT.

To note about this clone: This likely reflects a read error, since a far larger clone is one base away. The chain is built from TRBV6-5 and TRBJ2-5; TRBD1 agrees at 7 bases. The J call may be faulty, since TRBJ2-7 better matches the DNA end. Germline V CDR1 and CDR2: MNHEY, SVGAGI. This CDR3 spans 12 amino acids. The CDR3 loop is CASRGTDYEQYF. The CDR3 coding sequence is TGTGCCAGCAGGGGGACAGACTACGAGCAGTACTTC.

The V call is TRBV28, the J call TRBJ1-1, with D tentatively TRBD1 (6 bases). The CDR3 has 14 amino acids. Germline V gene sequence: CDR1 MDHEN, CDR2 SYDVKM. With 4 bases removed from V and 4 bases from J, the gap between germline ends came to 13 bases. The CDR3, as DNA: TGTGCCAGCAGTTATGGGGGCGGCGGCACTGAAGCTTTCTTT. This codes for CASSYGGGGTEAFF. Full variable domain (rest looked up from reference TRBV28 and TRBJ1-1): DVKVTQSSRYLVKRTGEKVFLECVQDMDHENMFWYRQDPGLGLRLIYFSYDVKMKEKGDIPEGYSVSREKKERFSLILESASTNQTSMYLCASSYGGGGTEAFFGQGTRLTVV.

This clone was observed once. The gene calls are TRBV28 and TRBJ2-1; D not resolved. The CDR3 sequence is 13 residues long. Germline CDR1 MDHEN, CDR2 SYDVKM. Trimming stripped 3 bases from V and 8 bases from J, with 11 bases between. Written as DNA, the CDR3 is TGTGCCAGCAGTTTCGGGTCTCCCCATGAGCAGTTCTTC. Amino acid sequence: CASSFGSPHEQFF. Using reference TRBV28 and TRBJ2-1 for the parts outside the CDR3, the full variable domain is DVKVTQSSRYLVKRTGEKVFLECVQDMDHENMFWYRQDPGLGLRLIYFSYDVKMKEKGDIPEGYSVSREKKERFSLILESASTNQTSMYLCASSFGSPHEQFFGPGTRLTVL.

This chain links TRBV29-1 with TRBJ2-7, with no clear D. From germline, CDR1 is SQVTM and CDR2 ANQGSEA. The V and J ends lost 7 bases and 5 bases respectively, with 12 bases between them. This CDR3 is 11 amino acids long. The CDR3 DNA is TGCAGCGCTCTCGGTCCGGACGAGCAGTACTTC. The encoded protein is CSALGPDEQYF.

The V call is TRBV6-1, the J call TRBJ2-2; D gene uncertain. Trimming took 2 bases from V and 0 from J, leaving 10 bases between them. CDR3 length: 16 amino acids. Germline V gene lookup returns CDR1 MNHNS and CDR2 SASEGT. CDR3 DNA sequence: TGTGCCAGCAGTGAACTCGCTGTGACGAACACCGGGGAGCTGTTTTTT. Translated: CASSELAVTNTGELFF.

The chain is built from TRBV4-2 and TRBJ2-1; 9 nucleotides match TRBD2. Germline V gene lookup returns CDR1 LGHNA and CDR2 YNFKEQ. Trimming at V came to 5 bases and at J to 5 bases, leaving 7 bases not matched to a gene. The CDR3 sequence is 15 residues long. The CDR3 coding sequence is TGTGCCAGCAGCACCTGGACTAGCGCAAACAATGAGCAGTTCTTC. Translated: CASSTWTSANNEQFF.

This CDR3 is CASSELGGWNEQFF. CDR3 nucleotides: TGTGCCAGCAGTGAACTCGGGGGCTGGAATGAGCAGTTCTTC. This chain connects TRBV6-1 to TRBJ2-1; either TRBD1 or TRBD2 may fit D (6 bases each). Deletions cut 2 bases from V and 7 bases from J, with 12 bases between. The CDR3 is made up of 14 amino acids. Germline CDR1 and CDR2: MNHNS and SASEGT.

V usage is TRBV9 and J usage is TRBJ2-7; TRBD2 agrees at 7 bases. Germline CDR1 reads SGDLS; CDR2 reads YYNGEE. Trimming removed 0 bases from V and 2 bases from J; junction bases left unmatched: 5. The CDR3 runs 15 residues. The DNA of the CDR3 is TGTGCCAGCAGCGTAGGAGGCGGGAGCGCCTACGAGCAGTACTTC. Translation: CASSVGGGSAYEQYF.

This chain connects TRBV27 to TRBJ2-7, with D tentatively TRBD1 (5 bases). Per the germline V gene, CDR1 is MNHEY and CDR2 is SMNVEV (reference sequence). Trimming cost V 4 bases and J 6 bases, with 7 bases left between them. The CDR3 length is 11 residues. Here the CDR3 reads CASSYRREQYF. CDR3 coding DNA: TGTGCCAGCAGTTACAGGCGCGAGCAGTACTTC.

The chain has TRBV6-5 and TRBJ1-1; TRBD1 agrees at 9 bases. V shed 5 bases and J 5 bases; nucleotides not matched to a gene: 6. Germline CDR1 reads MNHEY; CDR2 reads SVGAGI. This CDR3 is built from 14 residues. CDR3 loop: CASSQTGGGTEAFF. CDR3 in DNA: TGTGCCAGCAGTCAGACAGGGGGAGGGACTGAAGCTTTCTTT.

This rearrangement joins TRBV7-6 to TRBJ2-5; TRBD1 is a possible D gene (6 bases). V lost 7 bases, J lost 5 bases, and 20 bases lay in between. The V gene's germline CDR1 is SGHVS and CDR2 FNYEAQ. This CDR3 has 15 amino acids. Here the CDR3 reads CASTTPADSSETQYF. In nucleotides, the CDR3 is TGTGCCAGCACCACTCCCGCGGACAGCTCGGAGACCCAGTACTTC.

J is TRBJ2-1 and V is TRBV4-3; D is possibly TRBD1 (5 bases). The germline V gene encodes CDR1 LGHNA and CDR2 YSLEER. V lost 0 bases to trimming and J lost 3 bases, with 15 bases between them. The CDR3 length is 17 residues. The CDR3 sequence is CASSQERIDSYYNEQFF. DNA of the CDR3: TGCGCCAGCAGCCAAGAAAGGATTGACAGCTACTACAATGAGCAGTTCTTC.

In nucleotides, the CDR3 is TGTGCCAGCAGCTTGGGACTGACAGGGTCCTACGAGCAGTACTTC. It codes for CASSLGLTGSYEQYF. The chain carries TRBV5-6 and TRBJ2-7; 7 bases line up with TRBD1. The CDR3 spans 15 residues. Germline assignment: CDR1 SGHDT and CDR2 YYEEEE. After removal of 0 bases from V and 1 base from J, the junction contained 4 bases not matched to a gene.

The CDR3 sequence is CSVDRPTLITGYTF. Written as DNA, the CDR3 is TGCAGCGTTGATAGGCCCACCTTAATAACGGGCTACACCTTC. The rearrangement uses TRBV29-1 and TRBJ1-2; D ambiguous. V lost 3 bases to trimming and J lost 8 bases, with 19 bases between them. The CDR3 contains 14 residues. Germline-derived CDR1 and CDR2 are SQVTM and ANQGSEA.

The gene calls are TRBV5-5 and TRBJ1-1; TRBD1 agrees at 9 bases. This CDR3 is built from 15 residues. The trim removed 3 bases at V and 4 bases at J, leaving 7 bases unmatched. Germline V gene sequence: CDR1 SGHKS, CDR2 YYEKEE (reference sequence). CDR3 region: CASSSHRGRPTEAFF. CDR3 sequence (DNA): TGTGCCAGCAGCTCCCACAGGGGGCGACCCACTGAAGCTTTCTTT.

The chain joins TRBV28 to TRBJ1-1; no clear D. Germline CDR1 and CDR2: MDHEN and SYDVKM. Trimming removed 5 bases at V and 8 bases at J, with 9 bases between. This CDR3 spans 11 amino acids. In DNA form, the CDR3 reads TGTGCCAGCAGTGCGACCGACGAAGCTTTCTTT. Translating gives CASSATDEAFF.

The rearrangement links TRBV18 to TRBJ1-1, with D possibly TRBD1 on 6 matching bases. Germline V gene sequence: CDR1 KGHSH, CDR2 LQKENI. Trimming took off 3 bases at V and 1 base at J, with 9 bases between the two ends. This CDR3 has 14 amino acids. For the CDR3, the DNA is TGTGCCAGCTCACCGAAGGGGGAGAACACTGAAGCTTTCTTT. This codes for CASSPKGENTEAFF.

This chain links TRBV6-6 with TRBJ1-2; D not resolved. With 2 bases removed from V and 2 bases from J, the gap between germline ends came to 9 bases. CDR3 length: 14 residues. Germline values: CDR1 MNHNY, CDR2 SVGAGI (reference sequence). CDR3 in DNA: TGTGCCAGCAGTTACGGAGGGAACAACTATGGCTACACCTTC. Translating gives CASSYGGNNYGYTF.